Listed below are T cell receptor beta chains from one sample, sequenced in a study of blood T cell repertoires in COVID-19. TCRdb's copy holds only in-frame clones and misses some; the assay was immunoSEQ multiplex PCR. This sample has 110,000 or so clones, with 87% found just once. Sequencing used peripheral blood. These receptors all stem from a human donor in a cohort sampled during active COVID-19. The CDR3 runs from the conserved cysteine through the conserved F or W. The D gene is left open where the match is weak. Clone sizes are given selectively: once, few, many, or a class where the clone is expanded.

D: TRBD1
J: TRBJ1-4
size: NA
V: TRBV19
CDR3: CASRKGQGASSEKLFF
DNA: TGTGCCAGTAGAAAAGGACAGGGGGCTAGTAGTGAAAAACTGTTTTTT

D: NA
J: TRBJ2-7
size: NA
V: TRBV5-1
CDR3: CASSRDGGYEQYF
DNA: TGCGCCAGCAGCAGGGACGGGGGCTACGAGCAGTACTTC

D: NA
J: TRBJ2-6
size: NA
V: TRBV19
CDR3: CASLDSSGANVLTF
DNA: TGTGCCAGCTTGGACAGCTCTGGGGCCAACGTCCTGACTTTC

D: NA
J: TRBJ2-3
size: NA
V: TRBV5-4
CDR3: CASSSPEVRDTQYF
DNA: TGTGCCAGCAGTTCCCCGGAGGTTCGAGATACGCAGTATTTT

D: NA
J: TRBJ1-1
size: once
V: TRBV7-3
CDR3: CASSTYLNTEAFF
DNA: TGTGCCAGCAGCACCTATTTGAACACTGAAGCTTTCTTT

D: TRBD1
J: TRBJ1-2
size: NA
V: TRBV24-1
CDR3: CATSDGDRGIGYTF
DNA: TGTGCCACCAGTGACGGGGACAGGGGGATCGGCTACACCTTC

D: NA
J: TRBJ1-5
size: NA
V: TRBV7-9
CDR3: CASSLAGGPTGPQHF
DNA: TGTGCCAGCAGCTTAGCCGGGGGGCCCACGGGGCCCCAGCATTTT

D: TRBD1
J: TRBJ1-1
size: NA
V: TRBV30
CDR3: CAWSGQGEAFF
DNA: TGTGCCTGGTCGGGACAGGGAGAAGCTTTCTTT

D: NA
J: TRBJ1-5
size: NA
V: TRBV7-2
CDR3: CASSTGFNQPQHF
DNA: TGTGCCAGCAGCACAGGGTTCAATCAGCCCCAGCATTTT

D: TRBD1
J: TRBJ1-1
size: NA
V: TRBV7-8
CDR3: CASSARTGYTEAFF
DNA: TGTGCCAGCAGCGCCAGGACAGGGTACACTGAAGCTTTCTTT

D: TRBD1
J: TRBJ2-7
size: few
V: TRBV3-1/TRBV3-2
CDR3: CASSQGQGAPEYEQYF
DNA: TGTGCCAGCAGCCAAGGACAGGGGGCCCCCGAGTACGAGCAGTACTTC

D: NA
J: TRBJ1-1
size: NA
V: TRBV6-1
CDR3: CASSDPPTGHTEAFF
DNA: TGTGCCAGCAGTGATCCCCCTACAGGGCACACTGAAGCTTTCTTT

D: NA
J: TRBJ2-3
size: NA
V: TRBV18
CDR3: CASSRDNTDTQYF
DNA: TGTGCCAGCTCCCGAGACAACACAGATACGCAGTATTTT

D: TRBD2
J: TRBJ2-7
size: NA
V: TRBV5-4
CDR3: CASSPTSGRAGEQYF
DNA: TGTGCCAGCAGCCCGACTAGCGGGAGAGCCGGCGAGCAGTACTTC

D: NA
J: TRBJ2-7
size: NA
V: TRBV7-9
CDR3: CASSRWAGQSNYEQYF
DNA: TGTGCCAGCAGCCGTTGGGCGGGGCAGAGCAACTACGAGCAGTACTTC

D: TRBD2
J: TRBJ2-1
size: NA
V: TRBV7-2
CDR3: CASSLGGTSGRNEQFF
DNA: TGTGCCAGCAGCTTAGGAGGGACTAGCGGGAGAAATGAGCAGTTCTTC

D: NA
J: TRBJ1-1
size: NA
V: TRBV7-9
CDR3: CADSGPQNTEAFF
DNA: TGTGCCGACTCCGGCCCGCAGAACACTGAAGCTTTCTTT

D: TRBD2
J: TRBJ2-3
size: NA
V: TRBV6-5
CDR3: CASKGAGSTDTQYF
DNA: TGTGCCAGCAAGGGAGCGGGGAGCACAGATACGCAGTATTTT

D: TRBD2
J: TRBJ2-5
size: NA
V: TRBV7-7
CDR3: CASSFNSGGRETQYF
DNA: TGTGCTAGCAGCTTTAACAGCGGGGGTCGAGAGACCCAGTACTTC

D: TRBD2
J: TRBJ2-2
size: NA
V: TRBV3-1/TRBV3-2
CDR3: CASSPRLAGGVGELFF
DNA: TGTGCCAGCAGCCCGAGACTAGCGGGAGGGGTCGGGGAGCTGTTTTTT

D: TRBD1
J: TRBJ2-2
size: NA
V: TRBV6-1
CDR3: CASSGGRQVTGKNTGELFF
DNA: TGTGCCAGCAGTGGGGGGCGGCAAGTGACAGGGAAAAACACCGGGGAGCTGTTTTTT

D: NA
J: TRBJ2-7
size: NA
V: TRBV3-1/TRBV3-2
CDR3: CASSQGAGPYEQYF
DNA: TGTGCCAGCAGCCAAGGCGCAGGGCCCTACGAGCAGTACTTC

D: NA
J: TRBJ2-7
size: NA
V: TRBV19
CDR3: CASSSSGTTYEQYF
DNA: TGTGCCAGTAGTTCCTCCGGGACAACCTACGAGCAGTACTTC

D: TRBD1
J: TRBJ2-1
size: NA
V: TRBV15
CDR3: CATSRKRQGGSYNEQFF
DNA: TGTGCCACCAGCAGAAAAAGACAGGGGGGGTCCTACAATGAGCAGTTCTTC

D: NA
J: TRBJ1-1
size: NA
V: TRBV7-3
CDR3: CASSLAGGGPGTEAFF
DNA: TGTGCCAGCAGCTTAGCCGGGGGGGGGCCCGGCACTGAAGCTTTCTTT

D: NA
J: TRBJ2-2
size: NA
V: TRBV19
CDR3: CASNPQFSTGELFF
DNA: TGTGCCAGTAATCCACAGTTCTCCACCGGGGAGCTGTTTTTT

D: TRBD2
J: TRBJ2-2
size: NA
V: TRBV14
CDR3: CASSQGAGGRTGELFF
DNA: TGTGCCAGCAGCCAAGGCGCGGGGGGGCGGACCGGGGAGCTGTTTTTT

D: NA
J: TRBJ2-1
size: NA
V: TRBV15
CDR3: CATSLREGVSYNEQFF
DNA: TGTGCCACCAGCCTCAGGGAGGGGGTCTCCTACAATGAGCAGTTCTTC

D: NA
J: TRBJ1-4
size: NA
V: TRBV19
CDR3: CASSYSTDHNEKLFF
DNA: TGTGCCAGTAGCTATTCCACAGACCATAATGAAAAACTGTTTTTT